This T cell receptor (beta chain) was obtained from a study of tumor-infiltrating lymphocytes in primary liver carcinoma (dated by TCRdb to the late 2010s). As for the study more broadly: Roughly five patients with histopathologically diagnosed primary liver carcinoma underwent surgical resection in China between late 2015 and March 2016. Tumors of the five patients were stage T1-T3 N0M0 with maximum diameters of about 4.2 to 10 cm. Each sample produced roughly 3.65 to 7.5 million productive TCRbeta reads, and read depth showed no significant difference between tissue types. A total of 35 specimens from 5 patients, comprising approximately 25 tumor regions, 5 adjacent noncancerous liver tissues and 5 peripheral blood samples, were covered by TCRbeta repertoire sequencing. For each liver tumor, the study sampled five regions along with adjacent normal tissue and blood, and applied TCRbeta repertoire sequencing, expression microarrays and whole-exome sequencing. Hepatocellular carcinoma (four) or combined HCC and intrahepatic cholangiocarcinoma (one) was present in the five patients, who were three men and two women aged 30 to 69 years. High reproducibility was observed for the technical replicate repertoires, with mean shared-clone rates roughly 0.87 and correlation coefficients above 0.95. Results the study describes overall, beyond this receptor: Pairs of tumor regions showed greater repertoire overlap (mean roughly 35%) than tumor-adjacent pairs (roughly 17%) or tumor-blood pairs (approximately 14%), which is consistent with antigen-driven expansion. Because sequencing covered only the TCR beta chain and unpaired alpha chains were not captured, true repertoire diversity is likely underestimated. Compared with blood, tumors had a significantly larger share of the repertoire taken up by the top 250 clones (p = 0.039). Since the samples were bulk and unsorted, there was no way to compare CD4+ and CD8+ T cell repertoires. Only five or six patients were included in the study, and the authors note that the findings should be validated in a larger study.

V was cut back by 1 base and J by 8 bases, leaving a gap of 17 bases between them. From its cysteine to its phenylalanine, the CDR3 spans 14 amino acids. The CDR3 DNA has 42 bases and is translated from base 1. According to the germline V gene (reference sequence), CDR1 reads DFQATT and CDR2 reads SNEGSKA. A constant-region primer and ProtoScript II reverse transcriptase were used to reverse-transcribe TCRbeta-specific cDNA from approximately 550 ng total RNA. The TCRbeta libraries were prepared through three rounds of nested multiplex PCR following a slightly modified ARM-PCR procedure. Each of the first two PCR rounds ran for around 10 cycles using multiplex TRBV1-TRBV30 forward primers together with a Cbeta reverse primer. A final 25-cycle PCR with Deep VentR polymerase added sample barcodes and Illumina adapters. Before sequencing, amplicons of 200-500 bp were purified from gel using a QIAquick gel extraction kit. An Illumina HiSeq 2500 was used to sequence the TCRbeta amplicons, generating 250-bp paired-end reads. The published analysis was carried out like this. To recover full CDR3 sequences, reads were quality-trimmed using Trimmomatic v0.33 and paired reads were then merged using FLASH v1.2.11. V, D and J germline segments were assigned to the rearranged TCRbeta sequences using MiGEC v1.2.1b. VDJtools v1.0.0 computed clonotype statistics and Shannon-Wiener diversity indices. To cut down on sampling bias, every analysis after diversity analysis relied on just the 250 most abundant clonotypes from each sample. In TCRdb, the public reads were trimmed at Q25 with fastp and aligned with MiXCR, with productive beta chains retained. CDR3 protein sequences are deduplicated, and each keeps its most common genes and DNA. None of the V and J calls come from the authors' own analysis; TCRdb made them. Here the sample has about 320,000 distinct CDR3 sequences; roughly 60% occur a single time. The top ten clones comprise 9% to 10% of the sample.

Notes on this clonotype: Its cognate antigen has yet to be identified. No quality values exist for individual bases; no much larger clone is one base distant.

RNA from unsorted whole blood was extracted with TRIzol reagent, and germline DNA was obtained with the DNeasy Blood & Tissue kit. Patients had chronic HBV infection and were treatment-naive at sampling. Before surgery, roughly 4 milliliters of peripheral blood were collected into K2EDTA tubes. The sequence derives from a man aged 35-49 years with primary liver carcinoma and hepatitis B virus infection. The sequence is built from TRBV20-1 and TRBJ1-1; 5 matching bases give a weak D call of TRBD1. Input material: peripheral blood. In nucleotide form, the sequence is TGCAGTGCTAGAGTGACGACAGTGGGCCCAGAAGCTTTCTTT. This translates into CSARVTTVGPEAFF.